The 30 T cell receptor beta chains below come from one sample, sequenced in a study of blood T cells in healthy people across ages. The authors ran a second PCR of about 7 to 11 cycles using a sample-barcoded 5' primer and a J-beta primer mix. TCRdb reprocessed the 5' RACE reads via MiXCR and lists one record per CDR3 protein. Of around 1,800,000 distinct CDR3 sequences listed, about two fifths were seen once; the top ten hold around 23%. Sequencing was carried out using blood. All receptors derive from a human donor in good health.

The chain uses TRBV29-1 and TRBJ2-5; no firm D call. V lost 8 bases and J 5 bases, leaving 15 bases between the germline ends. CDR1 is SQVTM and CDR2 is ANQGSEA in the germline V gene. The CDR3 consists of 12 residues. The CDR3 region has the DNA TGCAGCACCTCATGGGTCGGTGAGACCCAGTACTTC. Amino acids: CSTSWVGETQYF.

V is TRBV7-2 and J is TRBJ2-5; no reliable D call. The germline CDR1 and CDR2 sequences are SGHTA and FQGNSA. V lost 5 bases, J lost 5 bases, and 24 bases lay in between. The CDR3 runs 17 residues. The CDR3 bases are TGTGCCAGCAGCCACCGGCCCCTCTCTACCCCTTACGAGACCCAGTACTTC. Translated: CASSHRPLSTPYETQYF.

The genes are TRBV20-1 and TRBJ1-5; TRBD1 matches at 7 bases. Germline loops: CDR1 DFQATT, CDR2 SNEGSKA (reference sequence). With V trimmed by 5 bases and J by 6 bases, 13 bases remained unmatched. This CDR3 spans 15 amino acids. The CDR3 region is CSAGGDRVNGQPQHF. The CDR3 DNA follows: TGCAGTGCTGGGGGAGACAGGGTTAACGGTCAGCCCCAGCATTTT.

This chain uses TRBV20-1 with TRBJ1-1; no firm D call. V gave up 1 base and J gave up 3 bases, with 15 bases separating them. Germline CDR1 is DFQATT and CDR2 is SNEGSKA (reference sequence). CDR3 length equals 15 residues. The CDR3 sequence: CSARGVETFDTEAFF. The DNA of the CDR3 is TGCAGTGCTAGAGGGGTCGAGACCTTCGACACTGAAGCTTTCTTT.

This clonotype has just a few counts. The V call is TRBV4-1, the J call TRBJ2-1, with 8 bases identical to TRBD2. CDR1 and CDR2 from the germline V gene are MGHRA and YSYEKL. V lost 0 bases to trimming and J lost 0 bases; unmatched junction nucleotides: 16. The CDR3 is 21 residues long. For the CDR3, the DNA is TGCGCCAGCAGCCAAGATCCCAGCGGGGGTTCCCTTGAGGGCTCCTACAATGAGCAGTTCTTC. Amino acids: CASSQDPSGGSLEGSYNEQFF.

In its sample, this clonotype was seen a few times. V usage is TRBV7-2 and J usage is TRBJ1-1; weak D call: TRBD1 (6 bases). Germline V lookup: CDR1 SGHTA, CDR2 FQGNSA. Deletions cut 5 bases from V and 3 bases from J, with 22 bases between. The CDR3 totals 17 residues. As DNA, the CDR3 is TGTGCCAGCAGCCTCTACCCCTCGGCAGGGGCCGACACTGAAGCTTTCTTT. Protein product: CASSLYPSAGADTEAFF. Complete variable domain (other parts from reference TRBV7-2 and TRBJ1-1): GAGVSQSPSNKVTEKGKDVELRCDPISGHTALYWYRQSLGQGLEFLIYFQGNSAPDKSGLPSDRFSAERTGGSVSTLTIQRTQQEDSAVYLCASSLYPSAGADTEAFFGQGTRLTVV.

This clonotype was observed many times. CDR3 sequence: CSASSGDITDTQYF. The CDR3 nucleotides read TGCAGTGCTAGCAGCGGGGATATCACAGATACGCAGTATTTT. The chain joins TRBV20-1 to TRBJ2-3; 7 bases are shared with TRBD2. The CDR3 totals 14 residues. The V and J ends lost 3 bases and 2 bases, in that order; junction bases with no gene match: 5. In germline, CDR1 is DFQATT, CDR2 SNEGSKA (reference sequence).

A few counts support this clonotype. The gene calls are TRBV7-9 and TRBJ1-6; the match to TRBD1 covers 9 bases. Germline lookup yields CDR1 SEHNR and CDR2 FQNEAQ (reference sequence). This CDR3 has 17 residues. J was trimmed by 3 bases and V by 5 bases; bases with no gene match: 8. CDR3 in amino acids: CASSVPGTGIYNSPLHF. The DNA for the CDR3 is TGTGCCAGCAGCGTCCCCGGGACAGGGATCTATAATTCACCCCTCCACTTT.

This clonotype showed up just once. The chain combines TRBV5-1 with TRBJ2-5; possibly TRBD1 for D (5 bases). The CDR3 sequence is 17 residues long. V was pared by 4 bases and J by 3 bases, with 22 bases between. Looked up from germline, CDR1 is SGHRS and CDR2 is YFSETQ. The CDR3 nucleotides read TGCGCCAGCAGCGTTTCTATACTGACGTGGGGCAAAGAGACCCAGTACTTC. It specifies CASSVSILTWGKETQYF.

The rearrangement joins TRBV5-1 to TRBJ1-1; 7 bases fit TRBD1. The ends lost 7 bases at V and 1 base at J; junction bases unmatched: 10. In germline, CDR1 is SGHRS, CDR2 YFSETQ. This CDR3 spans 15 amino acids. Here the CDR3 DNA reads TGCGCCAGCGCCTCCCAGGGGGTGGGGAACACTGAAGCTTTCTTT. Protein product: CASASQGVGNTEAFF. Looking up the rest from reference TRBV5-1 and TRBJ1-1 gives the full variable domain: KAGVTQTPRYLIKTRGQQVTLSCSPISGHRSVSWYQQTPGQGLQFLFEYFSETQRNKGNFPGRFSGRQFSNSRSEMNVSTLELGDSALYLCASASQGVGNTEAFFGQGTRLTVV.

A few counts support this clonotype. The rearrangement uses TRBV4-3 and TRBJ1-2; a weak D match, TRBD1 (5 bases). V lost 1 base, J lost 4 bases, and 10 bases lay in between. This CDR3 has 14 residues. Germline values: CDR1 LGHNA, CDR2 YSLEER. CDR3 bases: TGCGCCAGCAGCCAAGTGGAGGGGACCTATGGCTACACCTTC. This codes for CASSQVEGTYGYTF.

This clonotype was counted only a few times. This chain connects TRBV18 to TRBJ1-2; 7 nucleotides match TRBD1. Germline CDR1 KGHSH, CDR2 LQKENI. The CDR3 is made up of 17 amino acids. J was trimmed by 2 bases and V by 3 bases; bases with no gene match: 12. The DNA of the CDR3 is TGTGCCAGCTCACCTCGAGGACAGGCCTATATCAACTATGGCTACACCTTC. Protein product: CASSPRGQAYINYGYTF.

CDR3 loop: CASSPTGGGSDTQYF. CDR3 in DNA: TGTGCCAGCAGTCCTACAGGGGGCGGGTCAGATACGCAGTATTTT. The rearrangement links TRBV6-2 or TRBV6-3 to TRBJ2-3, with 9 bases fitting TRBD1. CDR3 length: 15 residues. The V gene's germline CDR1 is MNHEY and CDR2 SVGEGT. V was pared by 5 bases and J by 4 bases, with 7 bases of the junction left unmatched.

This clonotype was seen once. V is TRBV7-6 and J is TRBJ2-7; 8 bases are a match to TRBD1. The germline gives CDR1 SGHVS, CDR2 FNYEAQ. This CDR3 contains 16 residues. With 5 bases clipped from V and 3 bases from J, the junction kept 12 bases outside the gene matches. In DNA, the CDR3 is TGTGCCAGCAGCGCCCAGGGGGGACAGGCCGGCTACGAGCAGTACTTC. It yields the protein CASSAQGGQAGYEQYF.

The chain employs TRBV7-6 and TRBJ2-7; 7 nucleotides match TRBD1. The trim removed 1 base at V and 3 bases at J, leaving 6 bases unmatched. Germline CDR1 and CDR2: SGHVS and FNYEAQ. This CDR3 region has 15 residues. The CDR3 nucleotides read TGTGCCAGCAGCTTAGGAGCCGGGACAGTCTACGAGCAGTACTTC. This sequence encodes CASSLGAGTVYEQYF.

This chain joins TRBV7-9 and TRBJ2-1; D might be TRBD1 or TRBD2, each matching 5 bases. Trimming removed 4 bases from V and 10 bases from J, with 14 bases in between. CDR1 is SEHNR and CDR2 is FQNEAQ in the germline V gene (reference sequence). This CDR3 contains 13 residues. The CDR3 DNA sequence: TGTGCCAGCAGCTCTGGGGGATCCTACGAGCAGTTCTTC. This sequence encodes CASSSGGSYEQFF.

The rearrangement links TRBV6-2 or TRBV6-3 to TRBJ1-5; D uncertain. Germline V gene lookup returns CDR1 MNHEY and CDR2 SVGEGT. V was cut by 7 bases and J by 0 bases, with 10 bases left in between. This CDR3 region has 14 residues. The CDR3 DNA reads TGTGCCAGCACCGACACCACTAGCAATCAGCCCCAGCATTTT. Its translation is CASTDTTSNQPQHF.

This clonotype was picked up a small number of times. The chain's CDR3 is CSVVQGSYEQYF. CDR3 DNA sequence: TGCAGCGTTGTTCAGGGCAGCTACGAGCAGTACTTC. The gene calls are TRBV29-1 and TRBJ2-7; D might be TRBD1 (5 bases). Per the germline V gene, CDR1 is SQVTM and CDR2 is ANQGSEA. Trimming took 4 bases from V and 3 from J, leaving 10 bases between them. This CDR3 contains 12 residues.

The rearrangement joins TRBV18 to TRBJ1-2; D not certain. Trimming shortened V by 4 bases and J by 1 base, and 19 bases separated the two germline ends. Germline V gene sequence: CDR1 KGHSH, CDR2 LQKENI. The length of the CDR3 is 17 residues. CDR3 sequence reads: CASSLNSGPLLNYGYTF. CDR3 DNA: TGTGCCAGCTCACTGAATTCTGGGCCCCTCCTTAACTATGGCTACACCTTC.

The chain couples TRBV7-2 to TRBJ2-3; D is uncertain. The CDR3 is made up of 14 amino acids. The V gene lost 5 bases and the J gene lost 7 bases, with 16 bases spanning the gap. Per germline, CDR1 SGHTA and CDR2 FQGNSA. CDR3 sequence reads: CASSRLGPSHTQYF. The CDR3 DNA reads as TGTGCCAGCAGCCGCCTTGGGCCTTCACATACGCAGTATTTT.

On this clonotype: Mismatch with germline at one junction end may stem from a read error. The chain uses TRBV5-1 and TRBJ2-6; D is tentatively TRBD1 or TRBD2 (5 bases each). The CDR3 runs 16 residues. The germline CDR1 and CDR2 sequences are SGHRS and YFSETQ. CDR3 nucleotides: TGCGCCAGCAGCTTGGGAGGGTCCTCTGGGGCCAACGTCCGGACTTTC. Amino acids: CASSLGGSSGANVRTF.

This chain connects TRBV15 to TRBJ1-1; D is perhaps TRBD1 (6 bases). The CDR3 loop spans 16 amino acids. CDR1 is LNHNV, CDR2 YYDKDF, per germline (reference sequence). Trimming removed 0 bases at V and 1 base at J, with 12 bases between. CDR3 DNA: TGTGCCACCAGCAGAGATTGGGGGACAACGAACACTGAAGCTTTCTTT. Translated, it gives CATSRDWGTTNTEAFF.

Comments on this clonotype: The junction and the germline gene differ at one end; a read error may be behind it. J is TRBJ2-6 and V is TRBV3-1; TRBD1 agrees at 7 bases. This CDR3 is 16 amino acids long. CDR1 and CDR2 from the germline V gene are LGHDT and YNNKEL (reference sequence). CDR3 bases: TGTGCCAGCAGCCAGCTGGGACAGTCTGGGGCCAACGTCCGGACTTTC. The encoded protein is CASSQLGQSGANVRTF.

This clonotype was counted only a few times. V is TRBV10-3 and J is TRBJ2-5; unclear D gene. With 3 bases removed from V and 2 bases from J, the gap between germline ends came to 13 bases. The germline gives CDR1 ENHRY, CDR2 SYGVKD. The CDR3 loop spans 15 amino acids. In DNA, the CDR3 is TGTGCCATCAGTGAATTGTGGGTCAGTCAAGAGACCCAGTACTTC. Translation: CAISELWVSQETQYF.

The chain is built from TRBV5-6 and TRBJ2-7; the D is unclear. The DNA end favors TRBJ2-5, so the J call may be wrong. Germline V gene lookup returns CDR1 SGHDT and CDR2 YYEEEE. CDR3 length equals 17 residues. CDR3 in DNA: TGTGCCAGCAGCCATGGATTGGGCTCCATAGGGCGGGAGACCCAGTACTTC. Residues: CASSHGLGSIGRETQYF.

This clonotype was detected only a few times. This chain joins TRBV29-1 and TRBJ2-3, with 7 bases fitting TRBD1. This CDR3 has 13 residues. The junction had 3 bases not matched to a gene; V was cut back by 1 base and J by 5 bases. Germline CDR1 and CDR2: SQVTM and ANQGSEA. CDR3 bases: TGCAGCGTTGAAGGACAGGGTGAAGATACGCAGTATTTT. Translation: CSVEGQGEDTQYF.

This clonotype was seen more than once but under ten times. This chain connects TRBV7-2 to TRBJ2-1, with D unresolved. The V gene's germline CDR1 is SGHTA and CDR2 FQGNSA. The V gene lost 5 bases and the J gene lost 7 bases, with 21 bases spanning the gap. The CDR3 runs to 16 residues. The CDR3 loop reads CASSPDTARLLNEQFF. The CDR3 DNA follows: TGTGCCAGCAGCCCCGACACCGCCCGTCTGTTAAATGAGCAGTTCTTC.

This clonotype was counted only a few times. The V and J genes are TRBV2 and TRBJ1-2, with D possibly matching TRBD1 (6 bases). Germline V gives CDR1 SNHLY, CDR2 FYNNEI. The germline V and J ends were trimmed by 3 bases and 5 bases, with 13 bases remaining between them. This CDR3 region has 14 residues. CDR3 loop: CASSDTGGSYGYTF. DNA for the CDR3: TGTGCCAGCAGTGATACCGGGGGCTCGTATGGCTACACCTTC.

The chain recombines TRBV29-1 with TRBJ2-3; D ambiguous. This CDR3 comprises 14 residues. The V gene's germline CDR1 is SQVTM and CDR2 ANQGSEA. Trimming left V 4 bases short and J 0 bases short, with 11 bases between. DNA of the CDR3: TGCAGCGTTGTGGATACCTCTAGCACAGATACGCAGTATTTT. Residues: CSVVDTSSTDTQYF.

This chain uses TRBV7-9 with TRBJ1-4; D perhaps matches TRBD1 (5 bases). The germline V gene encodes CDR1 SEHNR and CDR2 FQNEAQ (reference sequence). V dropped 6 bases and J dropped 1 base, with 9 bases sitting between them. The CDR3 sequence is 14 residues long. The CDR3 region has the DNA TGTGCCAGCAGTAACCAGGGAACTAATGAAAAACTGTTTTTT. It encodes CASSNQGTNEKLFF. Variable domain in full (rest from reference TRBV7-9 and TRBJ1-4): DTGVSQNPRHKITKRGQNVTFRCDPISEHNRLYWYRQTLGQGPEFLTYFQNEAQLEKSRLLSDRFSAERPKGSFSTLEIQRTEQGDSAMYLCASSNQGTNEKLFFGSGTQLSVL.